This T cell receptor beta chain is drawn from a study of T cell responses to AZD1222 COVID-19 vaccine. Sequencing used immunoSEQ multiplex PCR; TCRdb keeps in-frame clones, though not all of them. This sample has over 70,000 clones, with 85% found just once. CDR1 is MNHEY, CDR2 SMNVEV, per germline (reference sequence). V was clipped by 3 bases and J by 2 bases, with 11 bases between them. The CDR3 spans 14 residues. The clonotype was recovered from an adult in good health. This chain connects TRBV27 to TRBJ2-7; maybe TRBD2 (5 bases). The sample was peripheral blood, taken on day 0 of AZD1222 vaccination. For the CDR3, the DNA is TGTGCCAGCAGTTTCCCTAGCCGAACCTACGAGCAGTACTTC. Protein: CASSFPSRTYEQYF.